These T cell receptor beta chains were read from a single sample in a study of T cell repertoires in cytomegalovirus infection. TCRdb used MiXCR to reprocess the reads, holding one entry per CDR3 protein. The table lists around 630,000 distinct CDR3 sequences, roughly a quarter of them singletons. The sequenced sample consisted of CD8+ T cells from PBMCs. These receptors were obtained from a human donor in good health (CMV status not recorded). Some clones in this sample may be carry-over from other donors' samples. CDR3s leave out the opening cysteine and the closing phenylalanine or tryptophan. The order of the fields is J gene, V gene, CDR3 protein.

TRBJ2-7	TRBV18	ASSPGGAGYEQY
TRBJ1-2	TRBV29-1	SVESTPGPANYGYT
TRBJ2-7	TRBV20-1	SARIGPSYEQY
TRBJ1-1	TRBV2	ASRATMNTEAF
TRBJ2-3	TRBV7-2	ASSSLTGDSADTQY
TRBJ2-6	TRBV10-3	AISEPDSIFGANVLT
TRBJ2-1	TRBV28	ASSLLRDRVNEQF
TRBJ2-1	TRBV6-6	ATDTSGGANEQF
TRBJ1-1	TRBV6-5	ASRIVWGRGDTEAF
TRBJ2-4	TRBV28	ASSLGASLAKNIQY
TRBJ2-3	TRBV6-2/TRBV6-3	ASSYRRGREDTQY
TRBJ2-1	TRBV9	ASSAGGTTSSYNEQF
TRBJ1-1	TRBV7-3	ASSRAGWGNTEAF
TRBJ2-5	TRBV27	ASSLGGGPEETQY
TRBJ2-7	TRBV10-3	AIKATPVNEQY
TRBJ1-2	TRBV28	ASRHRGVGYT
TRBJ2-2	TRBV10-3	AIPGQGNTGELF
TRBJ1-1	TRBV4-1	ASSLHGEGRDTEAF
TRBJ2-1	TRBV5-1	ASLETDFTYNEQF
TRBJ1-5	TRBV2	ASRKGGDSNQPQH
TRBJ2-1	TRBV6-5	ASSYQDRDWYNEQF
TRBJ2-3	TRBV7-8	ASSFRASDTQY
TRBJ2-2	TRBV7-2	ASSPRGVNTGELF
TRBJ1-6	TRBV7-9	ASSGTDSYNSPLH
TRBJ1-2	TRBV6-6	ASSYIQGADAGYT
TRBJ1-1	TRBV7-6	ASSWVAGVDTEAF
TRBJ1-1	TRBV14	ASSHLTGVNTEAF
TRBJ2-7	TRBV5-5	ASSIFYKPYEQY
TRBJ2-5	TRBV14	ASSLRGWWETQY